Listed below are T cell receptor beta chains from one sample, sequenced in a study of post-analysis software for immune sequencing data. TCRdb re-called the PCR reads through MiXCR, storing one row per CDR3 protein. The repertoire holds fewer than 850,000 distinct CDR3 sequences, with around 42% as singletons. Sequencing was performed on blood. The receptors were gathered from a girl aged 10 to 17 with multiple sclerosis. Both conserved end residues are part of each CDR3. D genes are given only for firm matches. The size field is filled for only some rows; it gives once, few, many or a size class.

d_call | clone_size | j_call | cdr3_length | v_call | cdr3_nt | cdr3_aa
- | - | TRBJ2-7 | 15 | TRBV27 | TGTGCCAGCAGCAAAGAGACAGGCCACTTCTACGAGCAGTACTTC | CASSKETGHFYEQYF
- | many | TRBJ2-7 | 14 | TRBV28 | TGTGCCAGCAGTTTGGCAGGATTGACCTACGAGCAGTACTTC | CASSLAGLTYEQYF
TRBD1 | - | TRBJ2-5 | 16 | TRBV6-6 | TGTGCCAGCATTAAGGGACAGGGGGTCCCCTCAGAGACCCAGTACTTC | CASIKGQGVPSETQYF
- | - | TRBJ2-1 | 15 | TRBV6-5 | TGTGCCAGCACCACCACCTTTGGGGTTATGAATGAGCAGTTCTTC | CASTTTFGVMNEQFF
- | - | TRBJ2-7 | 14 | TRBV27 | TGTGCCAGCAGTCGGTCTGGGGCAGGTTACGAGCAGTACTTC | CASSRSGAGYEQYF
TRBD1 | - | TRBJ2-7 | 14 | TRBV5-1 | TGCACCAGCAGCTTACCGGGACAGGGAAACGAGCAGTACTTC | CTSSLPGQGNEQYF
TRBD2 | few | TRBJ2-7 | 17 | TRBV10-3 | TGTGCCATCAGTGATTGGACTAGCGGGAGGGCTTCCTACGAGCAGTACTTC | CAISDWTSGRASYEQYF
- | - | TRBJ1-5 | 14 | TRBV20-1 | TGCAGTGCTAGTTTGGGTATTAGCAATCAGCCCCAGCATTTT | CSASLGISNQPQHF
- | few | TRBJ2-7 | 12 | TRBV6-6 | TGTGCCAGCAGCCCCTCAGGGAGAGAGCAGTACTTC | CASSPSGREQYF
TRBD1 | once | TRBJ2-7 | 13 | TRBV29-1 | TGCAGCGTTACGGGACAGAGGGCATCCGAGCAGTACTTC | CSVTGQRASEQYF
- | few | TRBJ1-2 | 13 | TRBV30 | TGTGCCTGGAGTGTATCCTCTAACTATGGCTACACCTTC | CAWSVSSNYGYTF
- | few | TRBJ2-5 | 14 | TRBV7-9 | TGTGCCAGCAGCCCGGCCCACGGCCAGGAGACCCAGTACTTC | CASSPAHGQETQYF
- | few | TRBJ2-7 | 12 | TRBV12-3/TRBV12-4 | TGTGCCAGCAGTGCCCCCGGGGACGAGCAGTACTTC | CASSAPGDEQYF
TRBD2 | once | TRBJ2-5 | 17 | TRBV5-6 | TGTGCCAGCAGCTTGTTCCGGACTAGCGGGAGTGGGGAGACCCAGTACTTC | CASSLFRTSGSGETQYF
- | few | TRBJ2-4 | 15 | TRBV7-2 | TGTGCCAGCAGCTTAGGCGCGGGAGCCAAAAACATTCAGTACTTC | CASSLGAGAKNIQYF
- | few | TRBJ2-3 | 15 | TRBV10-3 | TGTGCCATCAGTGAGCCATGGACTAGCACAGATACGCAGTATTTT | CAISEPWTSTDTQYF
TRBD2 | - | TRBJ2-5 | 15 | TRBV4-3 | TGCGCCAGCAGCCAAGGGTCTAGCGGGAGGGAGACCCAGTACTTC | CASSQGSSGRETQYF
TRBD2 | - | TRBJ2-2 | 15 | TRBV15 | TGTGCCACCAGCAGAACCGGGACTAGCACCGGGGAGCTGTTTTTT | CATSRTGTSTGELFF
TRBD2 | - | TRBJ2-3 | 17 | TRBV20-1 | TGCAGTGCTAGAGTATTCCCCAAGCGGGAGCGGGCAGATACGCAGTATTTT | CSARVFPKRERADTQYF
TRBD2 | many | TRBJ2-7 | 15 | TRBV12-3/TRBV12-4 | TGTGCCAGCAGTTTAACTAGCGGGGGTACCTACGAGCAGTACTTC | CASSLTSGGTYEQYF